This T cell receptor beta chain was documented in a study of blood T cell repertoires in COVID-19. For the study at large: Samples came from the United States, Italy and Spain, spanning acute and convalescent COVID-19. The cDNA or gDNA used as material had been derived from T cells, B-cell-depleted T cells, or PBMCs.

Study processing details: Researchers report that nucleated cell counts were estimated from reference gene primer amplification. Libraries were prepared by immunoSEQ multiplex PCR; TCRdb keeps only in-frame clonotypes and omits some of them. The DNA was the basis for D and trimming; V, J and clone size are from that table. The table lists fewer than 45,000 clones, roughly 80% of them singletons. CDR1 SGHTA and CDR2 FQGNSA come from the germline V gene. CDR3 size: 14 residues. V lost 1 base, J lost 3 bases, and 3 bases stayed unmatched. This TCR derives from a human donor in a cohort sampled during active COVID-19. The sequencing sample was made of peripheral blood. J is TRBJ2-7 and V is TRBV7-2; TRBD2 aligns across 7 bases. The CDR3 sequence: CASSLGQRDYEQYF. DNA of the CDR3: TGTGCCAGCAGCTTAGGCCAGCGGGACTACGAGCAGTACTTC.